These 8 T cell receptor beta chains share one sample of origin, sequenced in a study of control samples from healthy donors and cancer patients (dated by TCRdb to 2018 to 2021). Receptor libraries were prepared by the immunoSEQ multiplex PCR assay. Sourced from immuneACCESS, this table was stored by TCRdb with only in-frame sequences that have V and J called. A share of the clones is absent; for the studies checked, an unresolved V gene accounts for under half, and the remainder has no known explanation. Within this sample are 150,000 or so clones, with 75% to 95% of them counted one time only. 2% to 3% of the sample belongs to the ten largest clones. The sample consisted of blood. The receptors here all came from a man aged 35-49 years in good health.

The V and J genes are TRBV9 and TRBJ1-4, with no clear D. The CDR3 runs 14 residues. V was shortened by 0 bases and J by 7 bases, with 10 bases between the two germline ends. Looked up from germline, CDR1 is SGDLS and CDR2 is YYNGEE. The CDR3 loop reads CASSVASSGEKLFF. In nucleotides, the CDR3 is TGTGCCAGCAGCGTAGCAAGTTCTGGTGAAAAACTGTTTTTT.

Only one count was recorded for this clone. The chain couples TRBV19 to TRBJ2-7, with D uncertain. The V and J ends lost 8 bases and 2 bases respectively, with 16 bases between them. Germline V lookup: CDR1 LNHDA, CDR2 SQIVND (reference sequence). The CDR3 has 14 amino acids. In DNA form, the CDR3 reads TGTGCCAGTCAGCCCTCGCAGGCGCCCTACGAGCAGTACTTC. Translated: CASQPSQAPYEQYF. The full variable domain, with the rest looked up from reference TRBV19 and TRBJ2-7, is DGGITQSPKYLFRKEGQNVTLSCEQNLNHDAMYWYRQDPGQGLRLIYYSQIVNDFQKGDIAEGYSVSREKKESFPLTVTSAQKNPTAFYLCASQPSQAPYEQYFGPGTRLTVT.

This chain connects TRBV11-2 to TRBJ1-4, with no clear D. The CDR3 runs 18 residues. With 2 bases removed from V and 0 bases from J, the gap between germline ends came to 16 bases. The germline V gene has CDR1 SGHAT and CDR2 FQNNGV. The CDR3: CASSLLPLTFATNEKLFF. The CDR3 DNA reads as TGTGCCAGCAGCTTATTACCCCTTACCTTCGCAACTAATGAAAAACTGTTTTTT.

CDR3 loop: CASSERRGEGYTF. Written as DNA, the CDR3 is TGTGCCAGCAGTGAAAGGAGGGGGGAAGGCTACACCTTC. V and J are TRBV6-1 and TRBJ1-2; D may be TRBD1 (6 bases). V dropped 2 bases and J dropped 8 bases, with 12 bases sitting between them. The CDR3 has 13 residues. Germline V lookup: CDR1 MNHNS, CDR2 SASEGT.

This clone was observed a few times. The chain has TRBV7-9 and TRBJ1-1; D unclear. The CDR3 is 13 residues long. V was clipped by 5 bases and J by 1 base, with 8 bases between them. The germline V gene encodes CDR1 SEHNR and CDR2 FQNEAQ (reference sequence). The CDR3, as DNA: TGTGCCAGCAGCGAAAGACAGAACACTGAAGCTTTCTTT. Amino acids: CASSERQNTEAFF.

The chain is built from TRBV19 and TRBJ2-7; D may be TRBD1 (7 bases). Trimming shortened V by 3 bases and J by 2 bases, and 14 bases separated the two germline ends. The CDR3 sequence is 15 residues long. Germline assignment: CDR1 LNHDA and CDR2 SQIVND (reference sequence). The CDR3 region has the DNA TGTGCCAGTAGTATGCGCAGGGGGAGGACCTACGAGCAGTACTTC. Its translation: CASSMRRGRTYEQYF.

The genes are TRBV27 and TRBJ1-5, with unresolved D. The CDR3 has 15 residues. The V end lost 6 bases, the J end lost 1 base, and 13 bases lay between the germline ends. Per the germline V gene, CDR1 is MNHEY and CDR2 is SMNVEV (reference sequence). CDR3 region: CASSPLGLSNQPQHF. CDR3 nucleotides: TGTGCCAGCAGCCCCCTCGGGTTGAGCAATCAGCCCCAGCATTTT.

The count of this clone is one. The chain has TRBV27 and TRBJ1-5; D is possibly TRBD1 (6 bases). The germline V gene has CDR1 MNHEY and CDR2 SMNVEV (reference sequence). Trimming stripped 1 base from V and 3 bases from J, with 7 bases between. CDR3 length: 14 amino acids. The CDR3 region has the DNA TGTGCCAGCAGTTTATGGGGGGCCAATCAGCCCCAGCATTTT. Translating it yields CASSLWGANQPQHF.